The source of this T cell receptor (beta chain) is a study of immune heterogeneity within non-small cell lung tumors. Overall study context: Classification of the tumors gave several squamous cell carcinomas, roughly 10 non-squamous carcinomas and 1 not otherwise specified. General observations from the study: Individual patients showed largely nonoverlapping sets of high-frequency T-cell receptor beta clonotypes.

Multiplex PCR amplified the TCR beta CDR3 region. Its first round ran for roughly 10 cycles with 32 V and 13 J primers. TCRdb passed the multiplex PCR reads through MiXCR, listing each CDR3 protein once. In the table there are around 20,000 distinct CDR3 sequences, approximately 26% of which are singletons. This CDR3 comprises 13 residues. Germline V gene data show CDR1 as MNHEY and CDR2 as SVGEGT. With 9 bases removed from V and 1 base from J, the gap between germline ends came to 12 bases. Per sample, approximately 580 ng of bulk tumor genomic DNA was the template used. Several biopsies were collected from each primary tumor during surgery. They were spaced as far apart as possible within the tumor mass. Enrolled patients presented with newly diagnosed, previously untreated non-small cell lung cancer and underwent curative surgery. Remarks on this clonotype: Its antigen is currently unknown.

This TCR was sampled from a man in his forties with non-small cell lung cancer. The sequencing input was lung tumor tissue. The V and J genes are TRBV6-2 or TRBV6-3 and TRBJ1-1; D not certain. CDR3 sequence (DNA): TGTGCCAGAAGTCCTCAGGCGAACACTGAAGCTTTCTTT. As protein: CARSPQANTEAFF.